This T cell receptor beta chain was obtained from a study of shared clonotypes between healthy human individuals. The assay was immunoSEQ multiplex PCR, and TCRdb's table has in-frame clones only and misses some. The table shows approximately 500,000 clones, with almost 80% occurring only once. Germline lookup yields CDR1 SNHLY and CDR2 FYNNEI. The V segment lost 4 bases and the J segment 3 bases; nucleotides outside the gene matches: 6. This CDR3 is 14 amino acids long. Sequencing was done on a sample of PBMCs. The receptor was isolated from a woman between 40 and 50 years old in good health. Some clones in this sample may be carry-over from other donors' samples. This chain joins TRBV2 and TRBJ2-7; 7 nucleotides agree with TRBD2. The DNA of the CDR3 is TGTGCCAGCAGTGGAGCGGGGATTCTCTACGAGCAGTACTTC. Translation: CASSGAGILYEQYF. Looking up the rest from reference TRBV2 and TRBJ2-7 gives the full variable domain: EPEVTQTPSHQVTQMGQEVILRCVPISNHLYFYWYRQILGQKVEFLVSFYNNEISEKSEIFDDQFSVERPDGSNFTLKIRSTKLEDSAMYFCASSGAGILYEQYFGPGTRLTVT.